These 17 T cell receptor beta chains share one sample of origin, sequenced in a study of T cells after yellow fever vaccination. TCRdb analysed the 5' RACE reads with MiXCR anew, one entry per CDR3 protein. The table lists about 320,000 distinct CDR3 sequences, roughly 10% of them singletons. This material consisted of CD4+ T cells sorted from PBMCs, taken 45 days after the yellow fever booster vaccination. The receptors originated from a man aged 18 to 29 who received the YFV17D yellow fever vaccine.

The table lists this clonotype with a few counts. The rearrangement joins TRBV20-1 to TRBJ1-5; 7 nucleotides align to TRBD1. CDR3 length equals 16 residues. The ends lost 6 bases at V and 6 bases at J; junction bases unmatched: 17. Per the germline V gene, CDR1 is DFQATT and CDR2 is SNEGSKA (reference sequence). In DNA, the CDR3 is TGCAGTGCGACCGACTTCTTACAGGGGTTGAGTCAGCCCCAGCATTTT. As protein: CSATDFLQGLSQPQHF.

The chain carries TRBV4-3 and TRBJ2-1, with D maybe TRBD2 (5 bases). V lost 0 bases, J lost 1 base, and 7 bases lay in between. The V gene's germline CDR1 is LGHNA and CDR2 YSLEER. This CDR3 is 15 amino acids long. Here the CDR3 DNA reads TGCGCCAGCAGCCAAGACGGCGGGTCCTACAATGAGCAGTTCTTC. Protein product: CASSQDGGSYNEQFF.

In its sample, this clonotype was seen a few times. The V call is TRBV15, the J call TRBJ1-6; D unclear. The length of the CDR3 is 12 residues. Deletions cut 1 base from V and 9 bases from J, with 4 bases between. Germline V CDR1 and CDR2: LNHNV, YYDKDF (reference sequence). The CDR3 DNA reads as TGTGCCACCAGCAGAGGCGGTTCACCCCTCCACTTT. Amino acids: CATSRGGSPLHF.

Many counts were recorded for this clonotype. This sequence joins TRBV11-2 and TRBJ1-4; D is undetermined. Trimming stripped 5 bases from V and 7 bases from J, with 11 bases between. This CDR3 spans 13 amino acids. Germline assignment: CDR1 SGHAT and CDR2 FQNNGV. CDR3 region: CASSPALAEKLFF. The CDR3 region has the DNA TGTGCCAGCAGCCCCGCGTTGGCTGAAAAACTGTTTTTT. The complete variable domain, with remaining parts taken from reference TRBV11-2 and TRBJ1-4, reads EAGVAQSPRYKIIEKRQSVAFWCNPISGHATLYWYQQILGQGPKLLIQFQNNGVVDDSQLPKDRFSAERLKGVDSTLKIQPAKLEDSAVYLCASSPALAEKLFFGSGTQLSVL.

The gene calls are TRBV5-1 and TRBJ2-1; D ambiguous. The V and J ends lost 7 bases and 5 bases respectively, with 13 bases between them. The CDR3 spans 13 residues. Germline V lookup: CDR1 SGHRS, CDR2 YFSETQ. This chain's CDR3 is CASRGWGDNEQFF. Written as DNA, the CDR3 is TGCGCCAGCCGCGGCTGGGGTGACAATGAGCAGTTCTTC.

J is TRBJ1-4 and V is TRBV27; 7 bases map to TRBD1. With 6 bases clipped from V and 4 bases from J, the junction kept 8 bases outside the gene matches. This CDR3 has 15 amino acids. Germline V CDR1 and CDR2: MNHEY, SMNVEV (reference sequence). The CDR3 spells CASRTLGTVNEKLFF. The CDR3 DNA follows: TGTGCCAGCAGAACCCTCGGGACAGTTAATGAAAAACTGTTTTTT.

The rearrangement joins TRBV20-1 to TRBJ2-5; 7 nucleotides agree with TRBD2. Germline V lookup: CDR1 DFQATT, CDR2 SNEGSKA (reference sequence). V trimming: 1 base; J trimming: 3 bases; junction bases outside the gene matches: 8. The CDR3 contains 15 residues. CDR3 bases: TGCAGTGCTAGAGCTCTGTGGGGGGGAGAAGAGACCCAGTACTTC. This gives the protein CSARALWGGEETQYF.

The chain couples TRBV7-3 to TRBJ2-2; 8 bases match TRBD1. The CDR3 contains 16 residues. Germline V gives CDR1 SGHTA, CDR2 FQGTGA. The junction had 3 bases not matched to a gene; V was cut back by 0 bases and J by 3 bases. The CDR3 sequence is CASSLTQGAYTGELFF. The CDR3 DNA reads as TGTGCCAGCAGCTTAACGCAGGGGGCCTACACCGGGGAGCTGTTTTTT.

This clonotype was found many times. The genes are TRBV15 and TRBJ2-1, with D possibly being TRBD1 (6 bases). The CDR3 is 14 amino acids. V was cut by 8 bases and J by 2 bases, with 13 bases left in between. Germline V gives CDR1 LNHNV, CDR2 YYDKDF (reference sequence). CDR3 coding DNA: TGTGCCACCCAGGGGAGCGGCGCCTACAATGAGCAGTTCTTC. Its translation is CATQGSGAYNEQFF.

The CDR3: CASSQGSARGPLGQFF. CDR3 nucleotides: TGCGCCAGCAGCCAAGGGTCCGCACGGGGGCCCCTGGGGCAGTTCTTC. J is TRBJ2-1 and V is TRBV4-1; D tentatively fits TRBD1 or TRBD2 (6 bases each). V lost 1 base and J 12 bases, leaving 22 bases between the germline ends. Germline V gene lookup returns CDR1 MGHRA and CDR2 YSYEKL. The CDR3 runs to 16 residues.

This clonotype was picked up a small number of times. The chain links TRBV20-1 to TRBJ2-5, with 7 bases lining up with TRBD1. Losses at the gene ends were 8 bases for V and 7 bases for J; bases not matched to a gene: 7. The CDR3 is made up of 11 amino acids. Germline CDR1 and CDR2: DFQATT and SNEGSKA (reference sequence). As DNA, the CDR3 is TGCAGTTTTGAGGGGGCAGGGACCCAGTACTTC. Protein product: CSFEGAGTQYF.

This clonotype was counted at least ten times. This rearrangement joins TRBV11-2 to TRBJ2-2; 8 bases map to TRBD2. Germline values: CDR1 SGHAT, CDR2 FQNNGV. J was trimmed by 2 bases and V by 7 bases; bases with no gene match: 9. CDR3 length equals 16 residues. CDR3 in amino acids: CASTRLTSGNTGELFF. The CDR3 nucleotides read TGTGCCAGCACCCGACTCACTAGCGGTAACACCGGGGAGCTGTTTTTT.

V is TRBV20-1 and J is TRBJ1-4, with 8 bases aligning to TRBD1. This CDR3 has 13 residues. CDR1 and CDR2 (germline): DFQATT, SNEGSKA (reference sequence). The ends lost 5 bases at V and 7 bases at J; junction bases unmatched: 6. CDR3 residues: CSAADRGSEKLFF. Here the CDR3 DNA reads TGCAGTGCTGCAGACAGGGGTAGTGAAAAACTGTTTTTT.

The CDR3: CASSLGRKETQYF. CDR3 nucleotides: TGTGCCAGCAGCTTAGGGCGGAAAGAGACCCAGTACTTC. The V and J genes are TRBV7-6 and TRBJ2-5; the D is unclear. Trimming shortened V by 1 base and J by 3 bases, and 6 bases separated the two germline ends. The CDR3 extends over 13 amino acids. Germline CDR1 reads SGHVS; CDR2 reads FNYEAQ.

This clonotype came up many times. The chain has TRBV15 and TRBJ2-3; D uncertain. This CDR3 is 11 amino acids long. V lost 6 bases to trimming and J lost 3 bases, with 4 bases between them. Per germline, CDR1 LNHNV and CDR2 YYDKDF (reference sequence). In DNA form, the CDR3 reads TGTGCCACCAGTTCGACAGATACGCAGTATTTT. The encoded protein is CATSSTDTQYF.

CDR3 nucleotides: TGTGCCACCCGACAGGGGATCGACTATGGCTACACCTTC. Translation: CATRQGIDYGYTF. The chain couples TRBV6-1 to TRBJ1-2, with 8 bases that match TRBD1. The J segment lost 3 bases and the V segment lost 10 bases, leaving 7 bases of the junction unmatched. The CDR3 extends over 13 amino acids. Looked up from germline, CDR1 is MNHNS and CDR2 is SASEGT.

This clonotype has a handful of counts. This chain joins TRBV7-8 and TRBJ1-2; no definite D call. This CDR3 contains 13 residues. CDR1 is SGHVS and CDR2 is FQNEAQ in the germline V gene. Trimming cost V 2 bases and J 4 bases, with 8 bases left between them. The CDR3 here is CASSLRFVYGYTF. CDR3 bases: TGTGCCAGCAGCTTACGTTTTGTCTATGGCTACACCTTC. The full variable domain, in which reference TRBV7-8 and TRBJ1-2 provide the parts outside the CDR3, is GAGVSQSPRYKVAKRGQDVALRCDPISGHVSLFWYQQALGQGPEFLTYFQNEAQLDKSGLPSDRFFAERPEGSVSTLKIQRTQQEDSAVYLCASSLRFVYGYTFGSGTRLTVV.